These 21 T cell receptor beta chains originate from one sample sequenced in a study of early T cells in non-severe SARS-CoV-2 infection. TCRdb analysed the 5' RACE reads with MiXCR anew, one entry per CDR3 protein. The table shows about 80,000 distinct CDR3 sequences, with about 5% occurring only once. This specimen was whole blood, taken at baseline. The receptors originated from an adult who was a healthcare worker with PCR-confirmed SARS-CoV-2 infection or an uninfected control (not recorded which).

This clonotype was seen only a few times. The CDR3 reads CASSPSQGPAGYEQYF. CDR3 in DNA: TGTGCCAGCAGTCCCTCACAGGGCCCGGCGGGCTACGAGCAGTACTTC. The J gene is TRBJ2-7, the V gene TRBV27, with D perhaps matching TRBD1 (6 bases). The CDR3 contains 16 residues. The germline V and J ends were trimmed by 5 bases and 3 bases, with 20 bases remaining between them. Germline-derived CDR1 and CDR2 are MNHEY and SMNVEV (reference sequence).

This chain links TRBV27 with TRBJ1-3; D ambiguous. Germline-derived CDR1 and CDR2 are MNHEY and SMNVEV (reference sequence). The CDR3 has 13 amino acids. V was cut by 2 bases and J by 8 bases, with 10 bases left in between. The CDR3, as DNA: TGTGCCAGCAGTTTAGGACCGCCGGACACCATATATTTT. It yields the protein CASSLGPPDTIYF.

This clonotype was observed many times. The chain carries TRBV29-1 and TRBJ2-2; D ambiguous. In germline, CDR1 is SQVTM, CDR2 ANQGSEA. This CDR3 comprises 13 residues. In DNA form, the CDR3 reads TGCTCATTTGGAGCTGCGAACACCGGGGAGCTGTTTTTT. Its translation: CSFGAANTGELFF.

The chain carries TRBV7-6 and TRBJ1-2; no clear D. The CDR3 contains 13 residues. V was pared by 2 bases and J by 4 bases, with 8 bases between. The germline V gene encodes CDR1 SGHVS and CDR2 FNYEAQ. This CDR3 reads CASSLMGLYGYTF. CDR3 in DNA: TGTGCCAGCAGCTTAATGGGTCTCTATGGCTACACCTTC.

This clonotype was recorded many times. J is TRBJ1-2 and V is TRBV12-3 or TRBV12-4, with 9 bases matching TRBD1. CDR3 size: 16 residues. V shed 0 bases and J 2 bases; nucleotides not matched to a gene: 4. CDR3 in DNA: TGTGCCAGCAGTTTAGCGGGGGACAGGGACAACTATGGCTACACCTTC. The encoded protein is CASSLAGDRDNYGYTF.

This clonotype has a handful of counts. The chain employs TRBV5-5 and TRBJ1-2; D perhaps matches TRBD1 (6 bases). In germline, CDR1 is SGHKS, CDR2 YYEKEE (reference sequence). This CDR3 comprises 13 residues. The V gene lost 0 bases and the J gene lost 4 bases, with 7 bases spanning the gap. CDR3 in amino acids: CASSLEQGYGYTF. CDR3 DNA: TGTGCCAGCAGCTTGGAACAGGGCTATGGCTACACCTTC.

The sample holds a few counts of this clonotype. V is TRBV3-2 and J is TRBJ1-2; TRBD1, the table's D call, was not compared with the DNA. TRBV3-2 is annotated as a pseudogene. The length of the CDR3 is 14 residues. The CDR3 coding sequence is TGTGCCAGCAGCCAAGGTCGACGGACACTTGGCTACACCTTC. This encodes CASSQGRRTLGYTF.

This clonotype has only one observation. A much larger clone differs by one base, so this may be a read error. The chain carries TRBV11-2 and TRBJ2-7; 10 bases map to TRBD2. V trimming: 2 bases; J trimming: 6 bases; junction bases outside the gene matches: 10. The CDR3 extends over 16 amino acids. Germline assignment: CDR1 SGHAT and CDR2 FQNNGV. Here the CDR3 reads CASSLHLASGSLEQYF. The CDR3 DNA follows: TGTGCCAGCAGCTTACATCTTGCTAGCGGGAGTCTCGAGCAGTACTTC.

This clonotype has a count of ten or more. The chain has TRBV14 and TRBJ2-1; no reliable D call. The CDR3 extends over 17 amino acids. Germline V lookup: CDR1 SGHDN, CDR2 FVKESK. V was pared by 1 base and J by 0 bases, with 13 bases between. Written as DNA, the CDR3 is TGTGCCAGCAGCCAAGGCCCCGTCACGGCCTCCTACAATGAGCAGTTCTTC. It yields the protein CASSQGPVTASYNEQFF.

This clonotype showed up many times. The rearrangement links TRBV6-5 to TRBJ1-6; weak D call: TRBD1 (5 bases). Germline V gene data show CDR1 as MNHEY and CDR2 as SVGAGI. The CDR3 loop spans 16 amino acids. Deletions cut 0 bases from V and 6 bases from J, with 12 bases between. CDR3 protein: CASSYSNQGVNSPLHF. DNA for the CDR3: TGTGCCAGCAGTTACTCGAACCAGGGAGTTAATTCACCCCTCCACTTT.

This clonotype came up many times. The chain uses TRBV7-7 and TRBJ2-1; 8 bases are shared with TRBD1. V lost 5 bases to trimming and J lost 8 bases; unmatched junction nucleotides: 11. This CDR3 has 15 amino acids. Looked up from germline, CDR1 is SSHAT and CDR2 is FNYEAQ (reference sequence). CDR3 sequence reads: CASSPTGGKDDEQFF. The CDR3 region has the DNA TGTGCCAGCAGCCCCACAGGGGGGAAGGACGATGAGCAGTTCTTC. The full variable domain, completed using reference TRBV7-7 and TRBJ2-1, is GAGVSQSPRYKVTKRGQDVTLRCDPISSHATLYWYQQALGQGPEFLTYFNYEAQPDKSGLPSDRFSAERPEGSISTLTIQRTEQRDSAMYRCASSPTGGKDDEQFFGPGTRLTVL.

The gene calls are TRBV5-5 and TRBJ2-5; D is unclear. The CDR3 consists of 14 residues. Germline lookup yields CDR1 SGHKS and CDR2 YYEKEE (reference sequence). V shed 4 bases and J shed 0 bases, with 10 bases lying between them. CDR3 sequence reads: CASSTPRYQETQYF. CDR3 DNA sequence: TGTGCCAGCAGCACGCCGCGGTACCAAGAGACCCAGTACTTC.

This clonotype was seen more than once but under ten times. The gene calls are TRBV10-2 and TRBJ2-1; D is ambiguous. The V gene's germline CDR1 is WSHSY and CDR2 SAAADI. The CDR3 spans 13 residues. V was clipped by 0 bases and J by 4 bases, with 4 bases between them. The CDR3 coding sequence is TGCGCCAGCAGTGAGTCGAGGTACAATGAGCAGTTCTTC. It yields the protein CASSESRYNEQFF.

This clonotype was seen at least ten times. A junction end diverges from the germline sequence, so it may reflect a read error. The rearrangement links TRBV5-4 to TRBJ2-1; 11 bases fit TRBD2. CDR1 and CDR2 (germline): SGHNT, YYREEE (reference sequence). CDR3 length: 15 amino acids. CDR3 in amino acids: CVSSLGTSGNNEQFF. For the CDR3, the DNA is TGTGTCAGCAGCTTGGGGACTAGCGGTAACAATGAGCAGTTCTTC.

This clonotype has just a few counts. The chain has TRBV7-8 and TRBJ2-1; TRBD1 agrees at 7 bases. In germline, CDR1 is SGHVS, CDR2 FQNEAQ. The J segment lost 7 bases and the V segment lost 3 bases, leaving 9 bases of the junction unmatched. The CDR3 sequence is 15 residues long. The CDR3 coding sequence is TGTGCCAGCAGCTTCGCCCAGGGGGTCATGAATGAGCAGTTCTTC. This translates into CASSFAQGVMNEQFF.

This clonotype was seen a few times. The chain is built from TRBV24-1 and TRBJ2-3; 7 bases are a match to TRBD1. This CDR3 is built from 17 residues. The trim removed 4 bases at V and 4 bases at J, leaving 13 bases unmatched. CDR1 and CDR2 from the germline V gene are KGHDR and SFDVKD. The chain's CDR3 is CATSEPDRVHPPDTQYF. The CDR3 DNA reads TGTGCCACCAGTGAGCCTGACAGGGTCCATCCTCCAGATACGCAGTATTTT.

This sequence joins TRBV6-6 and TRBJ1-5, with TRBD1 as a possible D gene (5 bases). V was clipped by 2 bases and J by 4 bases, with 12 bases between them. The V gene's germline CDR1 is MNHNY and CDR2 SVGAGI (reference sequence). This CDR3 spans 15 amino acids. CDR3 loop: CASSYVDSGNQPQHF. The CDR3 DNA reads as TGTGCCAGCAGTTACGTTGACAGTGGTAATCAGCCCCAGCATTTT.

This clonotype was recorded many times. V is TRBV19 and J is TRBJ2-1; weak D call: TRBD2 (5 bases). Germline V CDR1 and CDR2: LNHDA, SQIVND (reference sequence). This CDR3 is built from 12 residues. Trimming left V 7 bases short and J 9 bases short, with 13 bases between. The CDR3 sequence: CASKRSGGEQFF. The CDR3 DNA is TGTGCCAGTAAGCGGTCTGGCGGTGAGCAGTTCTTC. The whole variable domain, remainder taken from reference TRBV19 and TRBJ2-1, is DGGITQSPKYLFRKEGQNVTLSCEQNLNHDAMYWYRQDPGQGLRLIYYSQIVNDFQKGDIAEGYSVSREKKESFPLTVTSAQKNPTAFYLCASKRSGGEQFFGPGTRLTVL.

The chain uses TRBV7-9 and TRBJ1-1; D is undetermined. V lost 3 bases, J lost 4 bases, and 9 bases lay in between. Germline CDR1 SEHNR, CDR2 FQNEAQ (reference sequence). This CDR3 region has 13 residues. This CDR3 is CASSFSIGTEAFF. In nucleotides, the CDR3 is TGTGCCAGCAGCTTTAGCATCGGCACTGAAGCTTTCTTT.

The table lists this clonotype with a few counts. The rearrangement uses TRBV6-5 and TRBJ2-7; 10 bases match TRBD2. The CDR3 totals 15 residues. Germline trimming cut 4 bases from V and 6 bases from J; bases unmatched to any gene: 9. CDR1 and CDR2 from the germline V gene are MNHEY and SVGAGI. The CDR3 DNA is TGTGCCAGCAGTTCACGGACTAGCGGCGGGCGCGAGCAGTACTTC. Amino acid sequence: CASSSRTSGGREQYF.

This clonotype was counted many times. This chain uses TRBV6-5 with TRBJ1-3; no clear D gene. V lost 5 bases and J lost 0, with 11 bases in between. The CDR3 contains 15 residues. Germline-derived CDR1 and CDR2 are MNHEY and SVGAGI. The CDR3 loop is CASSGWGGSGNTIYF. The CDR3, as DNA: TGTGCCAGCAGTGGATGGGGTGGCTCTGGAAACACCATATATTTT.